The text below deals with one TCR beta chain. Its antigen is unknown. The data were produced by immunoSEQ multiplex PCR, yet TCRdb's version contains in-frame clones alone and is incomplete. The table records 650,000 to 800,000 clones, roughly 72% of them present only once. Per germline, CDR1 PRHDT and CDR2 FYEKMQ (reference sequence). With 5 bases removed from V and 0 bases from J, the gap between germline ends came to 10 bases. This CDR3 region has 14 residues. These data come from a study of shared clonotypes between healthy human individuals. The study, taken as a whole, reports: There were few donors, and this limited the genetic and exposure-history diversity represented.

The receptor comes from a woman aged 25-40 years in good health. Sequenced material: memory CD4+ T cells sorted from blood. Regarding subset: CD45RA-negative fraction. The chain links TRBV13 to TRBJ1-1; no clear D gene. CDR3 nucleotide sequence: TGTGCCAGCAGCGGAGGCCGATTGAACACTGAAGCTTTCTTT. Its translation is CASSGGRLNTEAFF.